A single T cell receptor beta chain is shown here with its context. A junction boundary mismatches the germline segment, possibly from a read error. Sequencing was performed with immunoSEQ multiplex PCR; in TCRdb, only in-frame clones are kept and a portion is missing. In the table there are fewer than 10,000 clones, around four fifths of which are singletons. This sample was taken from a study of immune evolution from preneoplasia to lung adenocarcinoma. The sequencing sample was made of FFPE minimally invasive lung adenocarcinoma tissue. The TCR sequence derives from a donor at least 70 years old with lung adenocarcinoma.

This CDR3 is CASSKAGTGYEQYF. The CDR3 nucleotides read TGTGCCAGCAGTAAAGCCGGGACAGGCTACGAGCAGTACTTC. The V and J genes are TRBV6-1 and TRBJ2-7; 8 bases match TRBD1. Germline V gene lookup returns CDR1 MNHNS and CDR2 SASEGT. The CDR3 totals 14 residues.